These 26 T cell receptor beta chains share one sample of origin, sequenced in a study of blood T cell repertoires in COVID-19 (dated by TCRdb to about 2020). Libraries were built with the immunoSEQ multiplex PCR assay. What TCRdb holds here is the immuneACCESS table cut down to in-frame rearrangements. Part of the clones is not present; checked against another copy, under half of the missing clones reflect an unresolved V gene, and the others are unexplained. The table for this sample lists over 250,000 clones; roughly nine tenths of them were counted only once. The top ten hold approximately 2% of the sample. Sequenced material: peripheral blood. All receptors come from a man aged 50 to 60 with acute or convalescent COVID-19.

The V gene is TRBV19, the J gene TRBJ1-4; TRBD1 matches 8 bases. This CDR3 has 14 amino acids. Germline CDR1 LNHDA, CDR2 SQIVND (reference sequence). With V trimmed by 6 bases and J by 4 bases, 4 bases remained unmatched. The CDR3 loop reads CASSDRGDNEKLFF. CDR3 nucleotide sequence: TGTGCCAGTAGCGACAGGGGCGATAATGAAAAACTGTTTTTT.

V and J are TRBV4-1 and TRBJ2-3; D is unclear. The CDR3 totals 16 residues. Looked up from germline, CDR1 is MGHRA and CDR2 is YSYEKL. V gave up 0 bases and J gave up 9 bases, with 19 bases separating them. The chain's CDR3 is CASSQELGPSSRTQYF. CDR3 nucleotide sequence: TGCGCCAGCAGCCAAGAGTTGGGCCCCTCATCAAGAACGCAGTATTTT.

This chain uses TRBV6-5 with TRBJ2-5; TRBD2 matches 7 bases. The CDR3 spans 12 residues. V lost 6 bases to trimming and J lost 5 bases; unmatched junction nucleotides: 3. Germline CDR1 reads MNHEY; CDR2 reads SVGAGI. For the CDR3, the DNA is TGTGCCAGCAGGAGTAGCGGGGAGACCCAGTACTTC. It specifies CASRSSGETQYF.

This rearrangement joins TRBV7-3 to TRBJ2-7, with D possibly TRBD2 on 5 matching bases. The V and J ends lost 5 bases and 2 bases respectively, with 10 bases between them. The CDR3 covers 13 residues. Germline assignment: CDR1 SGHTA and CDR2 FQGTGA. Here the CDR3 DNA reads TGTGCCAGCAGCGCCACGGGGACCTACGAGCAGTACTTC. Amino acids: CASSATGTYEQYF.

The chain uses TRBV5-8 and TRBJ1-2; 8 bases align to TRBD1. The CDR3 spans 15 residues. Losses at the gene ends were 2 bases for V and 4 bases for J; bases not matched to a gene: 7. Germline V gene sequence: CDR1 SGHTS, CDR2 YDEGEE. CDR3 protein: CASSLSGTGLYGYTF. CDR3 DNA sequence: TGTGCCAGCAGCTTAAGCGGGACAGGTCTCTATGGCTACACCTTC.

This chain uses TRBV18 with TRBJ1-5, with 10 positions matching TRBD1. CDR3 size: 18 residues. Germline V gives CDR1 KGHSH, CDR2 LQKENI. The junction had 11 bases not matched to a gene; V was cut back by 3 bases and J by 3 bases. Here the CDR3 reads CASSPDLRDRGFNQPQHF. CDR3 sequence (DNA): TGTGCCAGCTCACCGGATCTCCGGGACAGGGGTTTCAATCAGCCCCAGCATTTT.

The rearrangement uses TRBV30 and TRBJ1-2; D ambiguous. Between the trimmed V and J ends, which lost 1 base and 4 bases, there was a span of 7 bases. This CDR3 is built from 12 residues. Looked up from germline, CDR1 is GTSNPN and CDR2 is SVGIG (reference sequence). The DNA for the CDR3 is TGTGCCTGGAGTGGTCGGTCCTATGGCTACACCTTC. Translating it yields CAWSGRSYGYTF.

The chain uses TRBV6-5 and TRBJ2-7, with 7 bases identical to TRBD2. The germline V gene encodes CDR1 MNHEY and CDR2 SVGAGI. The CDR3 extends over 14 amino acids. V was pared by 4 bases and J by 3 bases, with 6 bases of the junction left unmatched. The CDR3 nucleotides read TGTGCCAGCAGTTCTAGTGGGAGGGTCTACGAGCAGTACTTC. This encodes CASSSSGRVYEQYF.

Only a few counts were recorded for this clone. The V gene is TRBV30, the J gene TRBJ1-2; maybe TRBD1 (5 bases). Trimming pared 0 bases from V and 10 bases from J, leaving 12 bases between. There are 12 residues in the CDR3. The germline gives CDR1 GTSNPN, CDR2 SVGIG (reference sequence). CDR3 loop: CAWSVRGLPYTF. The CDR3 coding sequence is TGTGCCTGGAGTGTACGGGGGTTGCCCTACACCTTC. Looking up the rest from reference TRBV30 and TRBJ1-2 gives the full variable domain: SQTIHQWPATLVQPVGSPLSLECTVEGTSNPNLYWYRQAAGRGLQLLFYSVGIGQISSEVPQNLSASRPQDRQFILSSKKLLLSDSGFYLCAWSVRGLPYTFGSGTRLTVV.

The chain joins TRBV12-3 or TRBV12-4 to TRBJ2-5; D perhaps matches TRBD2 (5 bases). Trimming left V 5 bases short and J 2 bases short, with 9 bases between. The CDR3 length is 13 residues. CDR3 region: CASSRADQETQYF. For the CDR3, the DNA is TGTGCCAGCAGTCGAGCGGATCAAGAGACCCAGTACTTC.

This clone was seen just once. This chain connects TRBV18 to TRBJ2-7; D unclear. The CDR3 loop spans 13 amino acids. V lost 1 base, J lost 6 bases, and 10 bases lay in between. Germline V gene lookup returns CDR1 KGHSH and CDR2 LQKENI. DNA for the CDR3: TGTGCCAGCTCACCACAAGAGGCGTCCGAGCAGTACTTC. Its translation is CASSPQEASEQYF.

DNA of the CDR3: TGTGCCAAGGGGGGGGCAGGTGAGCAGTTCTTC. Translation: CAKGGAGEQFF. The chain is built from TRBV2 and TRBJ2-1; tentatively, D is TRBD2 (7 bases). Germline V CDR1 and CDR2: SNHLY, FYNNEI. V gave up 10 bases and J gave up 9 bases, with 13 bases separating them. This CDR3 region has 11 residues.

The gene calls are TRBV25-1 and TRBJ1-3, with D tentatively TRBD1 (6 bases). Germline V gene lookup returns CDR1 MGHDK and CDR2 SYGVNS. Trimming cost V 1 base and J 0 bases, with 10 bases left between them. This CDR3 has 16 amino acids. The DNA for the CDR3 is TGTGCCAGCAGTGAATTTAGGGGACACTCTGGAAACACCATATATTTT. Protein: CASSEFRGHSGNTIYF.

This clone showed up just once. The genes are TRBV27 and TRBJ2-3; D remains unclear. The CDR3 is made up of 14 amino acids. Trimming removed 4 bases from V and 2 bases from J, with 10 bases in between. The germline gives CDR1 MNHEY, CDR2 SMNVEV (reference sequence). In DNA form, the CDR3 reads TGTGCCAGCAGTTCGGCCAGGTACACAGATACGCAGTATTTT. Encoded protein: CASSSARYTDTQYF.

This clone was found a few times. The chain has TRBV3-1 (or the pseudogene TRBV3-2) and TRBJ2-1; 7 positions agree with TRBD2. The V and J ends lost 1 base and 5 bases, in that order; junction bases with no gene match: 11. In germline, CDR1 is LGHDT, CDR2 YNNKEL (reference sequence). There are 17 residues in the CDR3. The CDR3 nucleotides read TGTGCCAGCAGCCAAGCACGTGCGGCTAGCGGCCACAATGAGCAGTTCTTC. Amino acid sequence: CASSQARAASGHNEQFF.

The chain has TRBV7-8 and TRBJ1-5; TRBD1 is a possible D gene (5 bases). CDR3 length: 14 residues. Germline V gene lookup returns CDR1 SGHVS and CDR2 FQNEAQ. V lost 7 bases and J lost 4, with 14 bases in between. CDR3 sequence (DNA): TGTGCCAGCACGATGGGGCACTCTAATCAGCCCCAGCATTTT. It specifies CASTMGHSNQPQHF.

The chain joins TRBV9 to TRBJ2-2; D is unresolved. V lost 0 bases, J lost 6 bases, and 3 bases lay in between. The CDR3 has 12 amino acids. CDR1 is SGDLS, CDR2 YYNGEE, per germline. Written as DNA, the CDR3 is TGTGCCAGCAGCGTAGCGTCCGGGGAGCTGTTTTTT. Translated: CASSVASGELFF.

The rearrangement links TRBV6-5 to TRBJ2-7, with 12 bases that match TRBD1. The CDR3 is 15 amino acids. CDR1 MNHEY and CDR2 SVGAGI come from the germline V gene. With 4 bases clipped from V and 9 bases from J, the junction kept 10 bases outside the gene matches. As DNA, the CDR3 is TGTGCCAGCAGTTGGCTCGGGACAGGGGGCGCAAGGCAGTACTTC. The encoded protein is CASSWLGTGGARQYF.

This CDR3 reads CASSDQGQEVEKLFF. CDR3 in DNA: TGTGCCAGCAGTGATCAGGGACAGGAAGTGGAAAAACTGTTTTTT. The chain couples TRBV6-1 to TRBJ1-4; 8 positions match TRBD1. Germline CDR1 reads MNHNS; CDR2 reads SASEGT. This CDR3 has 15 residues. Germline trimming cut 3 bases from V and 8 bases from J; bases unmatched to any gene: 8.

The sample holds one count of this clone. J is TRBJ2-1 and V is TRBV7-3, with TRBD1 as a possible D gene (5 bases). Germline CDR1 is SGHTA and CDR2 is FQGTGA. The CDR3 runs 16 residues. The V end was cut by 5 bases, the J end by 8 bases, with 22 bases between. The CDR3 nucleotides are TGTGCCAGCAGCCTTTCACGGGCTAGGGGTGTGGATGAGCAGTTCTTC. Translated: CASSLSRARGVDEQFF. The whole variable domain, filled in from reference TRBV7-3 and TRBJ2-1, reads GAGVSQTPSNKVTEKGKYVELRCDPISGHTALYWYRQSLGQGPEFLIYFQGTGAADDSGLPNDRFFAVRPEGSVSTLKIQRTERGDSAVYLCASSLSRARGVDEQFFGPGTRLTVL.

The chain has TRBV18 and TRBJ2-2, with 12 bases aligning to TRBD2. Trimming removed 1 base from V and 5 bases from J; junction bases left unmatched: 11. Germline V gives CDR1 KGHSH, CDR2 LQKENI. The CDR3 contains 19 residues. The CDR3 nucleotides read TGTGCCAGCTCACCACGGCCTAGCGGGGGGGCCATAAGAACCGGGGAGCTGTTTTTT. It yields the protein CASSPRPSGGAIRTGELFF.

Only one count was recorded for this clone. The sample has other DNA sequences that encode this CDR3 too. The chain uses TRBV30 and TRBJ2-3, with 11 positions matching TRBD2. V was pared by 2 bases and J by 1 base, with 2 bases of the junction left unmatched. The germline V gene has CDR1 GTSNPN and CDR2 SVGIG (reference sequence). The CDR3 has 15 amino acids. The CDR3 loop is CAWSLLAGGTDTQYF. DNA of the CDR3: TGTGCCTGGAGTCTACTAGCGGGGGGCACAGATACGCAGTATTTT.

The rearrangement links TRBV25-1 to TRBJ2-2, with D possibly TRBD1 on 6 matching bases. Trimming cost V 6 bases and J 2 bases, with 16 bases left between them. The germline V gene encodes CDR1 MGHDK and CDR2 SYGVNS. The CDR3 consists of 16 residues. CDR3 residues: CASSIGDTGNTGELFF. CDR3 coding DNA: TGTGCCAGCAGCATAGGGGACACAGGTAACACCGGGGAGCTGTTTTTT. Complete variable domain (other parts from reference TRBV25-1 and TRBJ2-2): EADIYQTPRYLVIGTGKKITLECSQTMGHDKMYWYQQDPGMELHLIHYSYGVNSTEKGDLSSESTVSRIRTEHFPLTLESARPSHTSQYLCASSIGDTGNTGELFFGEGSRLTVL.

This chain uses TRBV19 with TRBJ2-6, with TRBD1 as a possible D gene (5 bases). In germline, CDR1 is LNHDA, CDR2 SQIVND (reference sequence). This CDR3 is 15 amino acids long. With 8 bases removed from V and 3 bases from J, the gap between germline ends came to 14 bases. DNA of the CDR3: TGTGCCAGTTCCCAAGGGGTAGGTGGGGCCAACGTCCTGACTTTC. Protein: CASSQGVGGANVLTF.

The chain couples TRBV19 to TRBJ1-5; D is possibly TRBD1 (6 bases). The CDR3 sequence is 15 residues long. V lost 2 bases and J 0 bases, leaving 8 bases between the germline ends. Germline V gives CDR1 LNHDA, CDR2 SQIVND (reference sequence). In DNA form, the CDR3 reads TGTGCCAGTAGTATAATAGGGGGTAGCAATCAGCCCCAGCATTTT. Translated, it gives CASSIIGGSNQPQHF.

This clone has a single count. The J gene is TRBJ1-2, the V gene TRBV30; tentative D call: TRBD1 (5 bases). Trimming pared 0 bases from V and 7 bases from J, leaving 12 bases between. Germline values: CDR1 GTSNPN, CDR2 SVGIG (reference sequence). There are 13 residues in the CDR3. Written as DNA, the CDR3 is TGTGCCTGGAGTGTAGGGGCCAGTGGTGGCTACACCTTC. It is translated as CAWSVGASGGYTF.